The clone carrying this TCR beta chain appeared a few times. The antigen is undetermined. With a J-beta primer mix and a sample-barcoded 5' primer, a second PCR ran about 6 to 11 cycles. TCRdb re-derived calls from the 5' RACE reads in MiXCR, one entry per CDR3 protein. The sample lists approximately 800,000 distinct CDR3 sequences, 35% to 60% occurring once. The data are from a study of blood T cells in healthy people across ages. Study context: The template switching approach captured approximately one barcoded beta molecule for every two T cells. Study results and limitations: Per-million-T-cell TCR beta diversity fell roughly linearly with age.

CDR1 is SGHTS, CDR2 YDEGEE, per germline. V shed 2 bases and J 10 bases; nucleotides not matched to a gene: 7. CDR3 size: 15 residues. The source of this sequence is a man older than 75 in good health. J is TRBJ1-6 and V is TRBV5-8, with TRBD1 matching 9 bases. The sequencing sample was made of blood. Here the CDR3 DNA reads TGTGCCAGCAGCTTTACAGGGGGCGTTTGGTCACCCCTCCACTTT. As protein: CASSFTGGVWSPLHF.